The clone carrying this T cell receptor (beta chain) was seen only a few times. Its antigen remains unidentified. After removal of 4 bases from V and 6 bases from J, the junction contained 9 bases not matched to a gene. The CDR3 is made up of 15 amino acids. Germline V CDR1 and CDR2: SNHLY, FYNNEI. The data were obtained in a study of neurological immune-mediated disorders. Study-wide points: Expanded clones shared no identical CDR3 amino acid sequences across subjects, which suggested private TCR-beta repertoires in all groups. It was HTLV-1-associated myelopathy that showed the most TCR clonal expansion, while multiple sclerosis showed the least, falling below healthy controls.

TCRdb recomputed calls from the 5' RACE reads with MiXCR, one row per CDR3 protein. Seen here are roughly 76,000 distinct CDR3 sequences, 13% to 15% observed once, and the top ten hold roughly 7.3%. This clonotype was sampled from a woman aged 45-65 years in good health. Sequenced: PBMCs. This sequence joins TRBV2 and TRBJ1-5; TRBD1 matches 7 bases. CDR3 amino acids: CASSGRGRVSQPQHF. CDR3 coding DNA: TGTGCCAGCAGTGGGAGGGGGCGAGTCTCTCAGCCCCAGCATTTT.